These 10 T cell receptor beta chains were sequenced from one sample in a study of beta chain features in type 1 diabetes. cDNA synthesis used the whole RNA isolate, giving expressed TCRB sequences. Assay used: immunoSEQ multiplex PCR; TCRdb lists only in-frame clones, some missing. The sample lists about 180,000 clones, more than 10% occurring once. What was sequenced was central memory CD4+ T cells from blood. These receptors all come from a woman under 30 in good health.

The chain uses TRBV2 and TRBJ1-2; D is perhaps TRBD1 (6 bases). Trimming stripped 2 bases from V and 4 bases from J, with 8 bases between. The CDR3 runs to 13 residues. Germline CDR1 reads SNHLY; CDR2 reads FYNNEI. The CDR3 region has the DNA TGTGCCAGCAGTGAAACAGGGATCTATGGCTACACCTTC. Amino acids: CASSETGIYGYTF.

This chain links TRBV5-1 with TRBJ1-2; 9 bases align to TRBD1. From germline, CDR1 is SGHRS and CDR2 YFSETQ. The CDR3 extends over 13 amino acids. J was trimmed by 7 bases and V by 3 bases; bases with no gene match: 4. The CDR3 reads CASSSGQGAGYTF. DNA for the CDR3: TGCGCCAGCAGCTCGGGACAGGGCGCTGGCTACACCTTC.

In its sample, this clone was seen a few times. The chain links TRBV18 to TRBJ1-5; the D is unclear. This CDR3 has 16 amino acids. Germline V gene data show CDR1 as KGHSH and CDR2 as LQKENI. The V end was cut by 3 bases, the J end by 3 bases, with 15 bases between. The CDR3, as DNA: TGTGCCAGCTCACCGAGCGGGCAGACCTTCAATCAGCCCCAGCATTTT. It is translated as CASSPSGQTFNQPQHF.

This clone came up a few times. The gene calls are TRBV19 and TRBJ2-7, with TRBD2 as a possible D gene (5 bases). Per the germline V gene, CDR1 is LNHDA and CDR2 is SQIVND (reference sequence). CDR3 length equals 14 residues. Trimming pared 4 bases from V and 4 bases from J, leaving 14 bases between. The DNA of the CDR3 is TGTGCCAGTAGTACCCGAGGAGGAATATACGAGCAGTACTTC. Protein: CASSTRGGIYEQYF.

This clone was counted between two and nine times. This sequence joins TRBV27 and TRBJ1-5, with D possibly matching TRBD1 (6 bases). With 3 bases removed from V and 0 bases from J, the gap between germline ends came to 9 bases. The germline CDR1 and CDR2 sequences are MNHEY and SMNVEV (reference sequence). The CDR3 sequence is 15 residues long. CDR3 in DNA: TGTGCCAGCAGTTTGGGGGCGAATAGCAATCAGCCCCAGCATTTT. It yields the protein CASSLGANSNQPQHF.

This chain connects TRBV9 to TRBJ2-1, with 9 bases lining up with TRBD2. Per the germline V gene, CDR1 is SGDLS and CDR2 is YYNGEE. Unmatched junction bases numbered 13, after V lost 4 bases and J lost 8 bases. This CDR3 spans 16 amino acids. CDR3 DNA sequence: TGTGCCAGCAGCCGGACGTCGGCTAGCGGGAATGATGAGCAGTTCTTC. This encodes CASSRTSASGNDEQFF.

The chain has TRBV29-1 and TRBJ1-4; 8 nucleotides align to TRBD1. V trimming: 1 base; J trimming: 7 bases; junction bases outside the gene matches: 8. From germline, CDR1 is SQVTM and CDR2 ANQGSEA. The CDR3 is made up of 15 amino acids. The CDR3 sequence is CSVEGGPGGSEKLFF. The CDR3 DNA sequence: TGCAGCGTTGAAGGGGGTCCAGGGGGCTCTGAAAAACTGTTTTTT.

The J gene is TRBJ1-5, the V gene TRBV7-6; maybe TRBD1 (5 bases). Per germline, CDR1 SGHVS and CDR2 FNYEAQ. The ends were cut back, 1 base at V and 4 bases at J, with 8 bases in the middle. The CDR3 covers 14 residues. The CDR3 DNA reads TGTGCCAGCAGCTTAGGACAGTTAAATCAGCCCCAGCATTTT. Residues: CASSLGQLNQPQHF.

This clone was detected a few times. The chain combines TRBV5-4 with TRBJ2-4; a weak D match, TRBD1 (6 bases). CDR1 is SGHNT and CDR2 is YYREEE in the germline V gene (reference sequence). V shed 4 bases and J shed 1 base, with 12 bases lying between them. This CDR3 contains 15 residues. This chain's CDR3 is CASSATQGAKNIQYF. CDR3 DNA: TGTGCCAGCAGCGCAACGCAGGGGGCCAAAAACATTCAGTACTTC. The entire variable domain, with the rest obtained from reference TRBV5-4 and TRBJ2-4, is as follows: ETGVTQSPTHLIKTRGQQVTLRCSSQSGHNTVSWYQQALGQGPQFIFQYYREEENGRGNFPPRFSGLQFPNYSSELNVNALELDDSALYLCASSATQGAKNIQYFGAGTRLSVL.

In this sample, this clone turned up a few times. The chain has TRBV30 and TRBJ1-3; D gene uncertain. The germline gives CDR1 GTSNPN, CDR2 SVGIG (reference sequence). Between the trimmed V and J ends, which lost 4 bases and 2 bases, there was a span of 9 bases. The CDR3 consists of 13 residues. The CDR3 reads CAWNGLPGNTIYF. In DNA, the CDR3 is TGTGCCTGGAATGGTCTACCTGGAAACACCATATATTTT.